This T cell receptor (beta chain) originates from a study of monozygotic twins with inflammatory bowel disease (dated by TCRdb to between 2019 and 2020). About the investigation overall: In total, approximately 30 monozygotic twin pairs made up the full study: 19 Danish pairs, all IBD-discordant, plus nine German pairs, of which four were IBD-concordant and five were IBD-discordant. The search for disease-associated traits relied mainly on comparing, within discordant pairs, IBD patients with their genetically identical healthy co-twins. Each individual had, on average, about 151 000 unique TCRalpha sequences and 181 000 unique TCRbeta sequences available for analysis. What the authors observed across the whole study: Because patients were on differing immunosuppressive treatments, the repertoires may have picked up extra background noise and inter-individual variability. The results gave no support for a single strong signal or clonotype linked to IBD. Compared with healthy twins, IBD patients shared fewer clonotypes with other individuals, and the difference was most pronounced in patients with signs of disease activity. Measured by the inverse Simpson index, TCRbeta repertoire diversity was lower in IBD patients than in their healthy co-twins. Different T cell subtypes could not be distinguished in the analysis. Repertoire similarity did not differ between concordant and discordant twins, possibly due to limited statistical power.

A remark on this clonotype: Its antigen target is currently unknown.

There are 17 amino acids in the CDR3, from cysteine to phenylalanine inclusive. Only the protein is available. Taken from the germline V gene, the CDR1 and CDR2 loops are MNHEY and SVGEGT. From each donor, a roughly 2.7 ml peripheral blood sample was drawn into PAXgene tubes and stored at -80 degrees C. Without any T cell sorting, total RNA was extracted from whole blood using the PAXgene blood miRNA kit on an automated QIAcube. Peripheral blood from monozygotic twin pairs, either concordant or discordant for inflammatory bowel disease, underwent deep TCRalpha and TCRbeta repertoire profiling that used unique molecular barcoding. For every twin pair, smoking habits were documented, and each individual was categorised as a current, former or never smoker. Library preparation employed 5' RACE. For each TCR library, around 3,800 ng of total RNA was used. For each sample, cDNA was synthesized in eight separate reactions using SMARTScribe reverse transcriptase. During cDNA synthesis, template switching was used to introduce unique molecular identifiers that contained a 6-nucleotide sample barcode. Two nested PCRs of roughly 16 and 10 cycles amplified the TCRalpha and TCRbeta cDNA, and bead purification followed each PCR. Before amplification, the cDNA was both treated with uracil DNA-glycosylase and purified with the QIAquick PCR purification kit. The second PCR was the step at which Illumina TruSeq-compatible adapters and sample-specific barcodes were added. Library quality and concentration were assessed using TapeStation and Qubit, and approximately 5 ng of each library was pooled. Pooled libraries were sequenced on an Illumina HiSeq2500 single-index Rapid Run with 2 x 100 bp reads and custom sequencing primers. The authors' analysis ran thus. MiGEC version 1.2.6 was used for UMI-based consensus assembly to correct PCR and sequencing errors. V(D)J alignment, clonotype assembly and CDR3 extraction were performed with MiXCR version 2.1.1. Normalisation of gene usage, clonotype sharing and MAIT/NKT TCR abundance was achieved by analysing the top 1000, 10 000 and 20 000 clonotypes per sample. After downsampling to 27 000 UMIs, diversity was calculated as the inverse Simpson index using the vegan R package. Paired Mann-Whitney U tests on discordant twin pairs were used, with Benjamini-Hochberg multiple-testing correction. After TCRdb reprocessed the reads, each CDR3 protein sequence was kept as one row, without DNA. TCRdb's processing, not the authors' own work, is the source of the V and J calls. This specimen's table enumerates 200,000 to 250,000 distinct CDR3 sequences. The ten largest account for more than 7.5% of the sample.

This clonotype was sampled from a human donor with ulcerative colitis or Crohn's disease, or a healthy co-twin of an affected twin (not recorded which). Sequencing was done on a sample of blood. The chain is made from TRBV6-2 or TRBV6-3 and TRBJ2-1; TCRdb selects TRBD2, and the lack of DNA leaves this call unchecked. The CDR3: CASSSPGLAGVMNEQFF.